The entry below gives a single T cell receptor (beta chain) sequence along with its context. The target antigen is unknown. Trimming stripped 5 bases from V and 1 base from J, with 8 bases between. CDR1 is SGHTA and CDR2 is FQGNSA in the germline V gene. The CDR3 sequence is 14 residues long. This entry is derived from a study of OX40 agonist ivuxolimab in advanced cancers. At the level of the study: Ivuxolimab, which patients received intravenously every 2 weeks, was dosed at 0.01 to 10 mg/kg.

Using immunoSEQ multiplex PCR, the repertoire was profiled, and TCRdb retains in-frame clones only, with some absent. This sample has approximately 92,000 clones, with under 90% found just once. Study-wide points: Dose levels from 0.1 to 3.0 mg/kg saw CD4+ and CD8+ blood T cells expand clonally by week 6.

The TCR sequence derives from an adult with an advanced solid tumor such as melanoma, head and neck, liver or kidney cancer. The sample was CD4+ or CD8+ T cells sorted from blood, taken in a trial of the OX40 agonist ivuxolimab. The chain couples TRBV7-2 to TRBJ2-2; D possibly corresponds to TRBD2 (6 bases). The CDR3 DNA sequence: TGTGCCAGCAGCATTAGCGGGAACACCGGGGAGCTGTTTTTT. It codes for CASSISGNTGELFF.